The 27 T cell receptor beta chains in this list originate from one sample, sequenced in a study of beta chain features in type 1 diabetes. Expressed TCRB transcripts were sequenced because the entire RNA isolate underwent reverse transcription. The data were produced by immunoSEQ multiplex PCR, yet TCRdb's version contains in-frame clones alone and is incomplete. The sample gives around 160,000 clones, about 51% of which show up once; over 0.4% is in the top ten. The sample taken for sequencing was Tregs from blood. These receptor sequences come from a young man in good health.

This clone was observed a handful of times. The chain links TRBV28 to TRBJ1-1, with D possibly TRBD1 on 6 matching bases. The V end lost 4 bases, the J end lost 7 bases, and 10 bases lay between the germline ends. Germline V gene lookup returns CDR1 MDHEN and CDR2 SYDVKM. This CDR3 is built from 12 residues. CDR3 in amino acids: CASSSTTGEAFF. CDR3 in DNA: TGTGCCAGCAGTTCTACGACAGGTGAAGCTTTCTTT.

The chain couples TRBV6-5 to TRBJ2-7, with D tentatively TRBD1 (5 bases). CDR3 size: 15 residues. Germline V gene data show CDR1 as MNHEY and CDR2 as SVGAGI. V was clipped by 5 bases and J by 0 bases, with 14 bases between them. This chain's CDR3 is CASSPDSHISYEQYF. CDR3 DNA sequence: TGTGCCAGCAGTCCTGACAGTCATATCTCCTACGAGCAGTACTTC.

This chain uses TRBV30 with TRBJ2-1, with 9 bases lining up with TRBD2. CDR3 size: 16 residues. Germline lookup yields CDR1 GTSNPN and CDR2 SVGIG (reference sequence). Unmatched junction bases numbered 14, after V lost 3 bases and J lost 8 bases. CDR3 sequence: CAWRIPRSGSLDEQFF. CDR3 coding DNA: TGTGCCTGGAGGATCCCCCGTAGCGGGAGTCTAGATGAGCAGTTCTTC.

The sample holds a few counts of this clone. V is TRBV7-2 and J is TRBJ2-2, with D possibly being TRBD1 (5 bases). The CDR3 is 16 amino acids. Germline assignment: CDR1 SGHTA and CDR2 FQGNSA. Trimming shortened V by 1 base and J by 5 bases, and 14 bases separated the two germline ends. The CDR3 reads CASSLERRTPTGELFF. The DNA for the CDR3 is TGTGCCAGCAGCTTAGAACGGCGGACACCTACCGGGGAGCTGTTTTTT.

This clone was observed a handful of times. This sequence joins TRBV9 and TRBJ2-7; a weak D match, TRBD1 (6 bases). In germline, CDR1 is SGDLS, CDR2 YYNGEE. CDR3 size: 15 residues. V lost 0 bases and J lost 2, with 12 bases in between. The CDR3 sequence: CASSVAGGFTYEQYF. The CDR3 DNA reads as TGTGCCAGCAGCGTAGCTGGGGGCTTTACCTACGAGCAGTACTTC.

This clone was observed a few times. V usage is TRBV28 and J usage is TRBJ2-7; D perhaps matches TRBD1 (6 bases). This CDR3 is built from 14 residues. V dropped 4 bases and J dropped 0 bases, with 10 bases sitting between them. Germline V CDR1 and CDR2: MDHEN, SYDVKM. The CDR3: CASSSPTGSYEQYF. CDR3 bases: TGTGCCAGCAGTTCCCCGACAGGCTCCTACGAGCAGTACTTC.

The rearrangement links TRBV19 to TRBJ2-7; 8 positions agree with TRBD1. The CDR3 loop spans 12 amino acids. V trimming: 6 bases; J trimming: 5 bases; junction bases outside the gene matches: 3. Germline CDR1 reads LNHDA; CDR2 reads SQIVND (reference sequence). The CDR3 bases are TGTGCCAGTAGCATGGACAGGGACGAGCAGTACTTC. It yields the protein CASSMDRDEQYF.

The chain couples TRBV10-3 to TRBJ1-5; no clear D. Germline V lookup: CDR1 ENHRY, CDR2 SYGVKD. With 3 bases removed from V and 5 bases from J, the gap between germline ends came to 8 bases. The CDR3 is 13 amino acids. CDR3 sequence (DNA): TGTGCCATCAGTGATAACGGTGATCAGCCCCAGCATTTT. The encoded protein is CAISDNGDQPQHF.

In this sample, this clone turned up a few times. This sequence joins TRBV5-1 and TRBJ2-3; D unresolved. The CDR3 contains 14 residues. Trimming cost V 2 bases and J 1 base, with 8 bases left between them. CDR1 is SGHRS, CDR2 YFSETQ, per germline. This CDR3 is CASSFGPRTDTQYF. For the CDR3, the DNA is TGCGCCAGCAGCTTTGGGCCTCGCACAGATACGCAGTATTTT. The full variable domain, in which reference TRBV5-1 and TRBJ2-3 provide the parts outside the CDR3, is KAGVTQTPRYLIKTRGQQVTLSCSPISGHRSVSWYQQTPGQGLQFLFEYFSETQRNKGNFPGRFSGRQFSNSRSEMNVSTLELGDSALYLCASSFGPRTDTQYFGPGTRLTVL.

V and J are TRBV6-6 and TRBJ1-3; no clear D. The V end was cut by 5 bases, the J end by 0 bases, with 14 bases between. This CDR3 contains 16 residues. Germline CDR1 is MNHNY and CDR2 is SVGAGI (reference sequence). The CDR3 loop reads CASSHPHGVSGNTIYF. The CDR3 region has the DNA TGTGCCAGCAGTCACCCCCACGGTGTCTCTGGAAACACCATATATTTT.

J is TRBJ1-1 and V is TRBV9; D may be TRBD1 (5 bases). CDR1 is SGDLS and CDR2 is YYNGEE in the germline V gene. V was shortened by 0 bases and J by 4 bases, with 7 bases between the two germline ends. The CDR3 contains 13 residues. CDR3 loop: CASSVDGATEAFF. CDR3 DNA sequence: TGTGCCAGCAGCGTAGATGGGGCCACTGAAGCTTTCTTT.

The chain joins TRBV28 to TRBJ1-2, with a tentative D call TRBD1 (5 bases). V was pared by 4 bases and J by 3 bases, with 15 bases between. The CDR3 contains 15 residues. Germline CDR1 and CDR2: MDHEN and SYDVKM. This CDR3 reads CASSSWGRVDYGYTF. CDR3 sequence (DNA): TGTGCCAGCAGTTCCTGGGGCAGGGTCGACTATGGCTACACCTTC.

This clone was counted a few times. The chain joins TRBV6-5 to TRBJ1-5; 7 bases are shared with TRBD1. The V gene's germline CDR1 is MNHEY and CDR2 SVGAGI. J lost 5 bases, V lost 2 bases, and 3 bases had no gene match. CDR3 length: 14 amino acids. The DNA for the CDR3 is TGTGCCAGCAGTTACGACAGGGACTATCAGCCCCAGCATTTT. Amino acids: CASSYDRDYQPQHF.

This chain connects TRBV29-1 to TRBJ1-2; 8 bases align to TRBD1. The CDR3 runs 11 residues. The junction had 5 bases not matched to a gene; V was cut back by 8 bases and J by 6 bases. The germline V gene has CDR1 SQVTM and CDR2 ANQGSEA. The CDR3 DNA reads TGCAGCACGAAGACAGGGGATGGCTACACCTTC. It translates to CSTKTGDGYTF. Full variable domain (missing parts from reference TRBV29-1 and TRBJ1-2): SAVISQKPSRDICQRGTSLTIQCQVDSQVTMMFWYRQQPGQSLTLIATANQGSEATYESGFVIDKFPISRPNLTFSTLTVSNMSPEDSSIYLCSTKTGDGYTFGSGTRLTVV.

The genes are TRBV7-8 and TRBJ2-1; 12 nucleotides line up with TRBD2. J was trimmed by 4 bases and V by 6 bases; bases with no gene match: 13. CDR1 and CDR2 from the germline V gene are SGHVS and FQNEAQ. The CDR3 length is 18 residues. CDR3: CASSMLAGGPPNYNEQFF. The CDR3 DNA sequence: TGTGCCAGCAGTATGCTAGCGGGAGGGCCCCCGAATTACAATGAGCAGTTCTTC.

This clone appeared once. The chain recombines TRBV7-3 with TRBJ1-5; a weak D match, TRBD1 (5 bases). Germline V gene data show CDR1 as SGHTA and CDR2 as FQGTGA. The CDR3 totals 13 residues. V lost 5 bases, J lost 7 bases, and 12 bases lay in between. The CDR3 reads CASSPDGGQPQHF. The CDR3 DNA follows: TGTGCCAGCAGCCCCGATGGGGGGCAGCCCCAGCATTTT.

The V and J genes are TRBV18 and TRBJ2-7; D is perhaps TRBD1 (5 bases). The V end was cut by 0 bases, the J end by 2 bases, with 17 bases between. The germline V gene encodes CDR1 KGHSH and CDR2 LQKENI. The CDR3 sequence is 17 residues long. CDR3 DNA sequence: TGTGCCAGCTCACCACCGTCCACAGACAGACCCACCTACGAGCAGTACTTC. It yields the protein CASSPPSTDRPTYEQYF.

The CDR3 reads CASRQARGEAFF. The DNA of the CDR3 is TGTGCCAGCAGGCAAGCCCGGGGTGAAGCTTTCTTT. The chain couples TRBV7-6 to TRBJ1-1; no clear D gene. V was shortened by 6 bases and J by 7 bases, with 12 bases between the two germline ends. There are 12 residues in the CDR3. Germline CDR1 is SGHVS and CDR2 is FNYEAQ. Supplemented by reference TRBV7-6 and TRBJ1-1, the full variable domain reads GAGVSQSPRYKVTKRGQDVALRCDPISGHVSLYWYRQALGQGPEFLTYFNYEAQQDKSGLPNDRFSAERPEGSISTLTIQRTEQRDSAMYRCASRQARGEAFFGQGTRLTVV.

This clone showed up just a few times. This rearrangement joins TRBV7-8 to TRBJ2-5; perhaps TRBD1 as D (5 bases). V lost 4 bases, J lost 5 bases, and 14 bases lay in between. This CDR3 is 14 amino acids long. Germline CDR1 and CDR2: SGHVS and FQNEAQ. In DNA, the CDR3 is TGTGCCAGCAGCTATCGCAGGGTCCGGGAGACCCAGTACTTC. Its protein is CASSYRRVRETQYF.

The chain uses TRBV28 and TRBJ2-3; 8 nucleotides match TRBD1. V gave up 7 bases and J gave up 2 bases; unmatched junction bases: 8. The CDR3 totals 15 residues. CDR1 is MDHEN and CDR2 is SYDVKM in the germline V gene. Written as DNA, the CDR3 is TGTGCCAGCACAACAAACAGGGGGGTCACAGATACGCAGTATTTT. It is translated as CASTTNRGVTDTQYF.

The chain is built from TRBV19 and TRBJ2-1; TRBD2 matches at 12 bases. The V and J ends lost 4 bases and 9 bases, in that order; junction bases with no gene match: 7. Germline V lookup: CDR1 LNHDA, CDR2 SQIVND (reference sequence). There are 15 residues in the CDR3. The CDR3 loop reads CASSSRLAGVGEQFF. CDR3 coding DNA: TGTGCCAGTAGTAGTCGACTAGCGGGAGTAGGTGAGCAGTTCTTC. Full variable domain (outside the CDR3, taken from reference TRBV19 and TRBJ2-1): DGGITQSPKYLFRKEGQNVTLSCEQNLNHDAMYWYRQDPGQGLRLIYYSQIVNDFQKGDIAEGYSVSREKKESFPLTVTSAQKNPTAFYLCASSSRLAGVGEQFFGPGTRLTVL.

This clone was counted a single time. The CDR3 bases are TGTGCCAGCTCTATGACAGGGGGCGAGACCCAGTACTTC. It codes for CASSMTGGETQYF. This chain links TRBV18 with TRBJ2-5; 10 bases map to TRBD1. The V segment lost 6 bases and the J segment 5 bases; nucleotides outside the gene matches: 3. This CDR3 region has 13 residues. CDR1 is KGHSH, CDR2 LQKENI, per germline.

The chain is built from TRBV6-4 and TRBJ2-3; tentative D call: TRBD2 (5 bases). The CDR3 has 13 amino acids. V lost 5 bases to trimming and J lost 4 bases, with 10 bases between them. Germline-derived CDR1 and CDR2 are MRHNA and SNTAGT. As DNA, the CDR3 is TGTGCCAGCAGTCCGACTATGGCAGATACGCAGTATTTT. Its translation is CASSPTMADTQYF.

This clone was found many times. The rearrangement uses TRBV7-9 and TRBJ2-1; tentative D call: TRBD2 (5 bases). The CDR3 loop spans 14 amino acids. Trimming took off 7 bases at V and 2 bases at J, with 12 bases between the two ends. From germline, CDR1 is SEHNR and CDR2 FQNEAQ (reference sequence). For the CDR3, the DNA is TGTGCCAGCACCCCGGGATTTACCTACAATGAGCAGTTCTTC. This gives the protein CASTPGFTYNEQFF.

This sequence joins TRBV20-1 and TRBJ1-2; D unclear. This CDR3 is built from 10 residues. Germline V gene lookup returns CDR1 DFQATT and CDR2 SNEGSKA (reference sequence). The CDR3 DNA is TGCGCGTCGAGTAACTATGGCTACACCTTC. This encodes CASSNYGYTF.

CDR3 bases: TGCAGTGCTAGCGGGAGGAACGAGCAGTACTTC. As protein: CSASGRNEQYF. The chain combines TRBV20-1 with TRBJ2-7; TRBD2 matches 7 bases. The CDR3 sequence is 11 residues long. Germline trimming cut 3 bases from V and 5 bases from J; bases unmatched to any gene: 1. Germline-derived CDR1 and CDR2 are DFQATT and SNEGSKA (reference sequence).

This chain uses TRBV7-2 with TRBJ1-1, with 7 bases lining up with TRBD1. J was trimmed by 3 bases and V by 2 bases; bases with no gene match: 0. From germline, CDR1 is SGHTA and CDR2 FQGNSA. The CDR3 has 13 residues. The CDR3 coding sequence is TGTGCCAGCAGCTTAACAGGGGACACTGAAGCTTTCTTT. Translating gives CASSLTGDTEAFF.